This T cell receptor beta chain appears in the sequencing data of a study of T cells in localized non-small cell lung cancer. The repertoire was sequenced with immunoSEQ multiplex PCR; TCRdb's copy has only in-frame clones and lacks some. This sample has over 50,000 clones, with roughly 90% found just once. Trimming left V 5 bases short and J 0 bases short, with 14 bases between. The germline gives CDR1 SGHTA, CDR2 FQGNSA. This CDR3 region has 16 residues. The study, taken as a whole, reports: Researchers found a median approximately 57 of the top 100 tumor clones in adjacent lung.

As concerns this clone: What it recognizes is unknown.

The source was peripheral blood, collected before any cancer treatment. The rearrangement uses TRBV7-2 and TRBJ1-3; D is undetermined. The sequence came from a woman aged 40-69 years with stage I lung adenocarcinoma. The chain's CDR3 is CASSPAAFSSGNTIYF. The CDR3 region has the DNA TGTGCCAGCAGCCCAGCGGCTTTCAGCTCTGGAAACACCATATATTTT.